This T cell receptor (beta chain) was recovered during a study of T cell repertoires and HLA-DP antigens. Comment on this clone: Its antigen is currently unknown.

Data came from immunoSEQ multiplex PCR; TCRdb stores just in-frame clones and leaves some out. The data contain 65,000 to 90,000 clones, about four fifths of them singletons. The CDR3 runs 13 residues. Germline V CDR1 and CDR2: SGHVS, FNYEAQ. V lost 5 bases and J 1 base, leaving 8 bases between the germline ends. Sequencing was carried out using CD4+ T cells from PBMCs. The clonotype originates from a man aged 60-69 years in good health and CMV-seronegative. The chain joins TRBV7-6 to TRBJ1-2; TRBD1 might be the D (6 bases). CDR3 DNA: TGTGCCAGCAGCCCGGACAGTAACTATGGCTACACCTTC. Translation: CASSPDSNYGYTF.